Below are 29 T cell receptor beta chains sequenced from a single sample in a study of blood T cell repertoires in COVID-19. TCRdb's table, derived via immunoSEQ multiplex PCR, lists solely in-frame clones and lacks some. The data hold hundreds of thousands of clones, with about 89% observed a single time. The sample was peripheral blood. These receptors were obtained from a woman aged 60-70 years with COVID-19, enrolled during active disease.

The chain couples TRBV4-1 to TRBJ1-2, with unresolved D. The CDR3 loop spans 15 amino acids. Germline V gene lookup returns CDR1 MGHRA and CDR2 YSYEKL. V shed 6 bases and J shed 3 bases, with 17 bases lying between them. The CDR3 DNA reads as TGCGCCAGCAGGTACGGGAGGTACGCGGACTATGGCTACACCTTC. As protein: CASRYGRYADYGYTF.

The chain has TRBV6-5 and TRBJ1-1; 8 nucleotides match TRBD1. This CDR3 is built from 15 residues. V gave up 5 bases and J gave up 4 bases; unmatched junction bases: 9. Germline loops: CDR1 MNHEY, CDR2 SVGAGI. The CDR3 DNA sequence: TGTGCCAGCAGTCCCCCCTTGACAGGGGTCACTGAAGCTTTCTTT. As protein: CASSPPLTGVTEAFF.

This chain joins TRBV27 and TRBJ1-6; possible D gene TRBD1, 5 bases. V lost 6 bases and J lost 7, with 19 bases in between. Germline V gene sequence: CDR1 MNHEY, CDR2 SMNVEV (reference sequence). This CDR3 has 16 amino acids. In DNA, the CDR3 is TGTGCCAGCAGAGATATCGGGGGGGGGTGGAATTCACCCCTCCACTTT. Translated: CASRDIGGGWNSPLHF.

The rearrangement links TRBV30 to TRBJ1-1; D is possibly TRBD1 (6 bases). Looked up from germline, CDR1 is GTSNPN and CDR2 is SVGIG (reference sequence). With 1 base removed from V and 6 bases from J, the gap between germline ends came to 12 bases. This CDR3 is 13 amino acids long. DNA of the CDR3: TGTGCCTGGAGTGCGACACAGGGCGCTGAAGCTTTCTTT. As protein: CAWSATQGAEAFF.

This chain's CDR3 is CASKEGQGALGYGYTF. As DNA, the CDR3 is TGTGCCAGCAAAGAGGGACAGGGGGCGCTTGGCTATGGCTACACCTTC. The genes are TRBV28 and TRBJ1-2; the match to TRBD1 covers 12 bases. The CDR3 sequence is 16 residues long. V trimming: 7 bases; J trimming: 4 bases; junction bases outside the gene matches: 10. Germline-derived CDR1 and CDR2 are MDHEN and SYDVKM.

This chain joins TRBV7-2 and TRBJ1-2; D not resolved. Germline CDR1 SGHTA, CDR2 FQGNSA. This CDR3 contains 12 residues. The V gene lost 0 bases and the J gene lost 8 bases, with 7 bases spanning the gap. CDR3 protein: CASSLARGGYTF. The CDR3, as DNA: TGTGCCAGCAGCTTAGCTCGGGGAGGCTACACCTTC.

The chain has TRBV11-3 and TRBJ2-5, with D possibly being TRBD2 (6 bases). This CDR3 has 15 amino acids. Germline CDR1 SGHNT, CDR2 YENEEA. Trimming removed 4 bases from V and 1 base from J, with 13 bases in between. CDR3: CASSSRMGGQETQYF. CDR3 DNA: TGTGCCAGCAGCTCCCGGATGGGGGGCCAAGAGACCCAGTACTTC.

The count of this clone is one. The CDR3 DNA reads TGTGCCAGCAGCTTAGTGTCGCCTAGCGGGGGTGGCAATGAGCAGTTCTTC. Its translation is CASSLVSPSGGGNEQFF. This chain joins TRBV7-8 and TRBJ2-1; the match to TRBD2 covers 10 bases. The CDR3 has 17 residues. In germline, CDR1 is SGHVS, CDR2 FQNEAQ. The ends lost 1 base at V and 6 bases at J; junction bases unmatched: 9.

This chain joins TRBV30 and TRBJ2-7; TRBD1 aligns across 8 bases. The CDR3 totals 14 residues. Germline CDR1 GTSNPN, CDR2 SVGIG (reference sequence). The V and J ends lost 6 bases and 7 bases, in that order; junction bases with no gene match: 14. DNA for the CDR3: TGTGCCTGTCTCTGGACAGGGAGGCAGGGGGAGCAGTACTTC. As protein: CACLWTGRQGEQYF.

The CDR3 spells CASSQRLVSTGELFF. CDR3 DNA sequence: TGTGCCAGCAGCCAAAGACTAGTGTCGACCGGGGAGCTGTTTTTT. J is TRBJ2-2 and V is TRBV5-8, with TRBD2 as a possible D gene (6 bases). The CDR3 has 15 amino acids. CDR1 is SGHTS, CDR2 YDEGEE, per germline. Trimming removed 4 bases from V and 5 bases from J, with 15 bases in between.

The genes are TRBV18 and TRBJ1-6, with 8 bases that match TRBD1. This CDR3 has 16 residues. Germline V gene lookup returns CDR1 KGHSH and CDR2 LQKENI. Trimming removed 2 bases from V and 10 bases from J; junction bases left unmatched: 10. CDR3 residues: CASSPDRTGGISPLHF. The CDR3 DNA reads TGTGCCAGCTCACCAGATCGAACAGGGGGTATCTCACCCCTCCACTTT.

The chain carries TRBV27 and TRBJ1-5, with 7 bases aligning to TRBD1. The CDR3 is 16 amino acids. Per germline, CDR1 MNHEY and CDR2 SMNVEV (reference sequence). Unmatched junction bases numbered 8, after V lost 1 base and J lost 5 bases. CDR3 bases: TGTGCCAGCAGTTTATTAGGGACAGCAGATTATCAGCCCCAGCATTTT. This translates into CASSLLGTADYQPQHF.

The rearrangement links TRBV28 to TRBJ1-2; 8 bases match TRBD1. The CDR3 runs to 16 residues. After removal of 6 bases from V and 7 bases from J, the junction contained 16 bases not matched to a gene. CDR1 MDHEN and CDR2 SYDVKM come from the germline V gene. The CDR3 loop is CASSKTGGNTMIGYTF. The CDR3 DNA reads TGTGCCAGCAGCAAAACAGGGGGAAACACGATGATTGGCTACACCTTC.

J is TRBJ1-1 and V is TRBV6-2 or TRBV6-3, with D possibly TRBD1 on 5 matching bases. V was pared by 4 bases and J by 5 bases, with 14 bases between. Germline CDR1 reads MNHEY; CDR2 reads SVGEGT. This CDR3 comprises 14 residues. The CDR3 bases are TGTGCCAGCAGTTCCTTTCAGGGAAATACTGAAGCTTTCTTT. Protein sequence: CASSSFQGNTEAFF.

This chain uses TRBV9 with TRBJ2-3; possibly TRBD2 for D (6 bases). V was trimmed by 4 bases and J by 4 bases, leaving 16 bases between them. Germline CDR1 is SGDLS and CDR2 is YYNGEE. The CDR3 covers 15 residues. The CDR3 here is CASSFRVAGPDTQYF. DNA for the CDR3: TGTGCCAGCAGCTTCAGGGTGGCGGGACCAGATACGCAGTATTTT.

This clone was seen a handful of times. The chain recombines TRBV7-8 with TRBJ1-6; no firm D call. Trimming cost V 3 bases and J 7 bases, with 10 bases left between them. The CDR3 consists of 14 residues. Germline V gene sequence: CDR1 SGHVS, CDR2 FQNEAQ. The CDR3 coding sequence is TGTGCCAGCAGCTTTTCCGTCGGGAATTCACCCCTCCACTTT. This codes for CASSFSVGNSPLHF.

The chain couples TRBV7-9 to TRBJ2-2; 12 bases are shared with TRBD2. With 2 bases clipped from V and 1 base from J, the junction kept 5 bases outside the gene matches. The CDR3 runs 18 residues. Germline CDR1 reads SEHNR; CDR2 reads FQNEAQ (reference sequence). The CDR3 is CASSLQLAGGLNTGELFF. The CDR3 coding sequence is TGTGCCAGCAGCTTACAACTAGCGGGGGGACTGAACACCGGGGAGCTGTTTTTT.

V gene TRBV19 combines with J gene TRBJ1-1; 7 bases map to TRBD1. Germline-derived CDR1 and CDR2 are LNHDA and SQIVND (reference sequence). V lost 6 bases, J lost 1 base, and 5 bases stayed unmatched. This CDR3 region has 14 residues. The CDR3: CASREGAPNTEAFF. Written as DNA, the CDR3 is TGTGCCAGTAGAGAGGGGGCGCCGAACACTGAAGCTTTCTTT.

This clone was found once. The chain uses TRBV5-6 and TRBJ2-1; 9 nucleotides agree with TRBD1. This CDR3 spans 15 amino acids. Trimming cost V 0 bases and J 9 bases; bases outside gene matches: 7. CDR1 is SGHDT, CDR2 YYEEEE, per germline. CDR3 protein: CASSLGDREISEQFF. CDR3 nucleotides: TGTGCCAGCAGCTTGGGGGACAGGGAAATAAGTGAGCAGTTCTTC.

A single count supports this clone. The V gene is TRBV3-1 (or the pseudogene TRBV3-2), the J gene TRBJ2-7; 8 bases are a match to TRBD1. The junction had 7 bases not matched to a gene; V was cut back by 3 bases and J by 0 bases. The CDR3 has 16 residues. Germline V gives CDR1 LGHDT, CDR2 YNNKEL (reference sequence). CDR3 sequence: CASSHNPGTGSYEQYF. In DNA form, the CDR3 reads TGTGCCAGCAGCCACAATCCCGGGACAGGCTCCTACGAGCAGTACTTC.

The chain recombines TRBV5-1 with TRBJ2-2; D gene ambiguous. Germline CDR1 is SGHRS and CDR2 is YFSETQ. The V end lost 0 bases, the J end lost 0 bases, and 9 bases lay between the germline ends. The CDR3 is made up of 16 amino acids. CDR3 region: CASSLDQVANTGELFF. CDR3 nucleotide sequence: TGCGCCAGCAGCTTGGATCAGGTCGCGAACACCGGGGAGCTGTTTTTT.

This clone was picked up one time. This chain connects TRBV4-2 to TRBJ2-1; TRBD2 aligns across 9 bases. There are 15 residues in the CDR3. V gave up 4 bases and J gave up 3 bases; unmatched junction bases: 4. The germline CDR1 and CDR2 sequences are LGHNA and YNFKEQ. This CDR3 is CASSRSSGDYNEQFF. CDR3 nucleotide sequence: TGTGCCAGCAGCCGTTCTAGCGGGGACTACAATGAGCAGTTCTTC.

V usage is TRBV7-9 and J usage is TRBJ1-1; no clear D gene. CDR1 is SEHNR and CDR2 is FQNEAQ in the germline V gene (reference sequence). The CDR3 is made up of 15 amino acids. Trimming took off 4 bases at V and 3 bases at J, with 15 bases between the two ends. The CDR3 coding sequence is TGTGCCAGCAGCTATTTACGGTCGGGGTACACTGAAGCTTTCTTT. This gives the protein CASSYLRSGYTEAFF.

The V and J genes are TRBV30 and TRBJ1-1; the D is unclear. The CDR3 covers 13 residues. The V gene's germline CDR1 is GTSNPN and CDR2 SVGIG (reference sequence). Between the trimmed V and J ends, which lost 4 bases and 5 bases, there was a span of 14 bases. CDR3 region: CAWTVGRSTEAFF. The CDR3 DNA follows: TGTGCCTGGACCGTGGGCCGGTCAACTGAAGCTTTCTTT.

The table lists this clone with a few counts. V gene TRBV5-6 combines with J gene TRBJ2-2; D possibly corresponds to TRBD1 (6 bases). Trimming removed 4 bases at V and 1 base at J, with 14 bases between. CDR3 size: 16 residues. Per the germline V gene, CDR1 is SGHDT and CDR2 is YYEEEE. The CDR3 loop reads CASSPLLGQNTGELFF. DNA for the CDR3: TGTGCCAGCAGCCCGCTATTGGGACAGAACACCGGGGAGCTGTTTTTT.

The DNA of the CDR3 is TGTGCCAGCAGCTTTTCAGGGGGAGATTACGTGGTGGACAATGAGCAGTTCTTC. Translating it yields CASSFSGGDYVVDNEQFF. V is TRBV5-5 and J is TRBJ2-1, with 7 bases aligning to TRBD1. This CDR3 has 18 amino acids. Germline V lookup: CDR1 SGHKS, CDR2 YYEKEE (reference sequence). V gave up 2 bases and J gave up 5 bases; unmatched junction bases: 16. Full variable domain (missing parts from reference TRBV5-5 and TRBJ2-1): DAGVTQSPTHLIKTRGQQVTLRCSPISGHKSVSWYQQVLGQGPQFIFQYYEKEERGRGNFPDRFSARQFPNYSSELNVNALLLGDSALYLCASSFSGGDYVVDNEQFFGPGTRLTVL.

The chain recombines TRBV5-6 with TRBJ1-5; 8 nucleotides agree with TRBD1. The length of the CDR3 is 14 residues. Germline V gene sequence: CDR1 SGHDT, CDR2 YYEEEE. V was clipped by 3 bases and J by 4 bases; unmatched bases: 3. The chain's CDR3 is CASSSRQGNQPQHF. In nucleotides, the CDR3 is TGTGCCAGCAGCTCCCGACAGGGGAATCAGCCCCAGCATTTT.

This clone was counted once. The CDR3, as DNA: TGTGCCAGTAGTATAGATGGGGCTTCCGCCTACGAGCAGTACTTC. Its translation: CASSIDGASAYEQYF. This chain uses TRBV19 with TRBJ2-7; tentatively, D is TRBD1 (5 bases). The CDR3 runs 15 residues. V shed 0 bases and J shed 2 bases, with 11 bases lying between them. Germline CDR1 is LNHDA and CDR2 is SQIVND (reference sequence).

The V gene is TRBV24-1, the J gene TRBJ1-6, with 9 positions matching TRBD1. Germline V lookup: CDR1 KGHDR, CDR2 SFDVKD. V shed 7 bases and J 10 bases; nucleotides not matched to a gene: 7. The CDR3 has 14 residues. CDR3 amino acids: CATRPGTGSSPLHF. CDR3 sequence (DNA): TGTGCCACCAGACCCGGGACAGGGAGCTCACCCCTCCACTTT.